This T cell receptor (beta chain) was observed in a study of shared clonotypes between healthy human individuals. CD45RO-negative, CCR7-selected cells formed the naive CD8 fraction, which excluded terminally differentiated effector memory CD45RA+ cells. Overall study results and limits: Four donors shared around 5.2% of their naive CD4 clonotypes.

Genomic DNA belonging to each subset was distributed in equal measure over several immunoSEQ plates. Authors' analysis steps: Filtering differed because ImmunoSEQ produced junction-only sequences that carried no quality scores. This table comes from immunoSEQ multiplex PCR, and its TCRdb copy is limited to in-frame clones, with some not included. The DNA was the basis for D and trimming; V, J and clone size are from that table. The sample lists fewer than 850,000 clones; around 96% were seen once. The germline gives CDR1 SGHAT, CDR2 FQNNGV. V was clipped by 1 base and J by 0 bases, with 9 bases between them. The CDR3 loop spans 16 amino acids. About this clone itself: Antigen unknown.

V usage is TRBV11-2 and J usage is TRBJ2-2, with no clear D. The sample consisted of naive CD8+ T cells sorted from blood. The clonotype was recovered from a man between 25 and 39 years old in good health. In DNA form, the CDR3 reads TGTGCCAGCAGCTTAGGTAGCACCACGAACACCGGGGAGCTGTTTTTT. Its protein product is CASSLGSTTNTGELFF.